The 25 T cell receptor beta chains reported below all come from one sample, sequenced in a study of shared clonotypes between healthy human individuals. Method: immunoSEQ multiplex PCR; TCRdb's copy keeps in-frame clones and lacks some. This sample has about 1.5 million clones, with roughly 96% found just once. Sample: naive CD4+ T cells sorted from blood. The subset denotes: CD45RA+ positively selected. These receptors were obtained from a man between 25 and 39 years old in good health.

The chain has TRBV5-1 and TRBJ2-7; D could derive from TRBD1 or TRBD2 (5 bases each). This CDR3 region has 18 residues. The germline CDR1 and CDR2 sequences are SGHRS and YFSETQ. Trimming shortened V by 3 bases and J by 1 base, and 23 bases separated the two germline ends. CDR3 nucleotides: TGCGCCAGCAGCTCCGGGGCGATTAAAAACTTAGGTTCCTACGAGCAGTACTTC. It is translated as CASSSGAIKNLGSYEQYF.

The chain carries TRBV4-2 and TRBJ2-7; D gene uncertain. V dropped 1 base and J dropped 7 bases, with 17 bases sitting between them. The CDR3 runs to 15 residues. The germline CDR1 and CDR2 sequences are LGHNA and YNFKEQ. The CDR3 reads CASSQAPPGVSEQYF. The DNA for the CDR3 is TGTGCCAGCAGCCAAGCCCCCCCCGGCGTAAGTGAGCAGTACTTC.

The chain joins TRBV5-1 to TRBJ2-3, with TRBD2 matching 10 bases. Germline CDR1 reads SGHRS; CDR2 reads YFSETQ. The ends lost 2 bases at V and 3 bases at J; junction bases unmatched: 3. CDR3 length: 15 residues. The CDR3 nucleotides are TGCGCCAGCAGCTTTGAACTAGCGGGGACAGATACGCAGTATTTT. Protein: CASSFELAGTDTQYF.

This rearrangement joins TRBV9 to TRBJ2-4; D remains ambiguous. The CDR3 is 14 residues long. The V gene lost 0 bases and the J gene lost 9 bases, with 13 bases spanning the gap. In germline, CDR1 is SGDLS, CDR2 YYNGEE. The CDR3 protein is CASSVEVQSGIQYF. The CDR3 DNA sequence: TGTGCCAGCAGCGTAGAGGTCCAATCGGGCATTCAGTACTTC.

V and J are TRBV9 and TRBJ1-2, with D possibly TRBD1 on 6 matching bases. V was trimmed by 0 bases and J by 0 bases, leaving 9 bases between them. Germline CDR1 reads SGDLS; CDR2 reads YYNGEE. This CDR3 is built from 15 residues. This chain's CDR3 is CASSVGAGANYGYTF. CDR3 DNA: TGTGCCAGCAGCGTAGGGGCAGGGGCTAACTATGGCTACACCTTC.

The chain is built from TRBV5-1 and TRBJ2-3; 9 bases agree with TRBD2. Germline CDR1 and CDR2: SGHRS and YFSETQ. V dropped 0 bases and J dropped 4; count of bases not matched to a gene: 6. CDR3 length: 16 residues. The CDR3 DNA is TGCGCCAGCAGCTTGGAATTGGCGGGAGGGTCAGATACGCAGTATTTT. Translated, it gives CASSLELAGGSDTQYF.

The V gene is TRBV2, the J gene TRBJ2-1; D perhaps matches TRBD2 (5 bases). The CDR3 covers 15 residues. The ends were cut back, 4 bases at V and 7 bases at J, with 17 bases in the middle. Per germline, CDR1 SNHLY and CDR2 FYNNEI. The CDR3 loop is CASSGPSGISNEQFF. In DNA form, the CDR3 reads TGTGCCAGCAGTGGGCCCAGCGGAATTTCGAATGAGCAGTTCTTC.

The chain has TRBV7-2 and TRBJ2-1, with 7 bases identical to TRBD2. This CDR3 is built from 17 residues. CDR1 is SGHTA, CDR2 FQGNSA, per germline. Trimming removed 2 bases from V and 5 bases from J; junction bases left unmatched: 12. The CDR3 is CASSLSSAGAGNNEQFF. CDR3 in DNA: TGTGCCAGCAGCTTATCGTCGGCGGGAGCGGGGAACAATGAGCAGTTCTTC. Filled out from reference TRBV7-2 and TRBJ2-1, the complete variable domain reads GAGVSQSPSNKVTEKGKDVELRCDPISGHTALYWYRQSLGQGLEFLIYFQGNSAPDKSGLPSDRFSAERTGGSVSTLTIQRTQQEDSAVYLCASSLSSAGAGNNEQFFGPGTRLTVL.

The chain is built from TRBV2 and TRBJ2-4, with TRBD2 as a possible D gene (5 bases). This CDR3 spans 14 amino acids. The germline V gene encodes CDR1 SNHLY and CDR2 FYNNEI. Between the trimmed V and J ends, which lost 2 bases and 7 bases, there was a span of 12 bases. Here the CDR3 DNA reads TGTGCCAGCAGTGAAAGACGAAAGCGGAACATTCAGTACTTC. Protein: CASSERRKRNIQYF.

The gene calls are TRBV6-1 and TRBJ1-1; D might be TRBD1 (5 bases). Trimming removed 3 bases at V and 3 bases at J, with 11 bases between. Germline loops: CDR1 MNHNS, CDR2 SASEGT. There are 14 residues in the CDR3. CDR3 region: CASSERGRHTEAFF. As DNA, the CDR3 is TGTGCCAGCAGTGAGAGGGGTAGGCACACTGAAGCTTTCTTT.

The chain has TRBV4-2 and TRBJ1-4; D gene ambiguous. Trimming stripped 6 bases from V and 4 bases from J, with 9 bases between. CDR3 length: 13 residues. Germline values: CDR1 LGHNA, CDR2 YNFKEQ. The CDR3: CASRDGSNEKLFF. The CDR3 nucleotides read TGTGCCAGCAGGGACGGAAGTAATGAAAAACTGTTTTTT.

The V and J genes are TRBV28 and TRBJ1-5; possibly TRBD1 for D (5 bases). The CDR3 totals 15 residues. Trimming took 6 bases from V and 0 from J, leaving 12 bases between them. In germline, CDR1 is MDHEN, CDR2 SYDVKM. The CDR3 nucleotides are TGTGCCAGCAGAAAGGGACCCTTTAGCAATCAGCCCCAGCATTTT. Translation gives CASRKGPFSNQPQHF.

The chain carries TRBV7-9 and TRBJ2-3, with no clear D. CDR3 size: 15 residues. Germline CDR1 is SEHNR and CDR2 is FQNEAQ (reference sequence). The germline V and J ends were trimmed by 2 bases and 2 bases, with 11 bases remaining between them. The CDR3 coding sequence is TGTGCCAGCAGCTTACTGACTGGATACACAGATACGCAGTATTTT. This codes for CASSLLTGYTDTQYF.

The V gene is TRBV5-1, the J gene TRBJ2-1, with a possible D match to TRBD2 (6 bases). Germline V gene sequence: CDR1 SGHRS, CDR2 YFSETQ. The V gene lost 0 bases and the J gene lost 10 bases, with 14 bases spanning the gap. This CDR3 has 14 amino acids. DNA of the CDR3: TGCGCCAGCAGCTTGGTACTAGCATCTTCCGAGCAGTTCTTC. Translating it yields CASSLVLASSEQFF.

The chain uses TRBV7-8 and TRBJ1-3, with D tentatively TRBD1 (6 bases). V was pared by 5 bases and J by 1 base, with 18 bases between. Germline assignment: CDR1 SGHVS and CDR2 FQNEAQ. CDR3 length: 17 amino acids. The CDR3: CASSTILQGVSGNTIYF. The DNA for the CDR3 is TGTGCCAGCAGCACAATCCTACAGGGAGTATCTGGAAACACCATATATTTT. Complete variable domain (other parts from reference TRBV7-8 and TRBJ1-3): GAGVSQSPRYKVAKRGQDVALRCDPISGHVSLFWYQQALGQGPEFLTYFQNEAQLDKSGLPSDRFFAERPEGSVSTLKIQRTQQEDSAVYLCASSTILQGVSGNTIYFGEGSWLTVV.

The V and J genes are TRBV5-1 and TRBJ2-5; no reliable D call. The V gene lost 5 bases and the J gene lost 4 bases, with 9 bases spanning the gap. There are 12 residues in the CDR3. Germline V gene sequence: CDR1 SGHRS, CDR2 YFSETQ. The CDR3 DNA reads as TGCGCCAGCAGTCAAAAAGGAGAGACCCAGTACTTC. This codes for CASSQKGETQYF.

The chain carries TRBV5-5 and TRBJ2-1; 9 bases line up with TRBD1. Germline V CDR1 and CDR2: SGHKS, YYEKEE (reference sequence). The CDR3 loop spans 12 amino acids. Unmatched junction bases numbered 6, after V lost 4 bases and J lost 13 bases. CDR3 sequence: CASSTRQGVQFF. In DNA form, the CDR3 reads TGTGCCAGCAGCACGCGACAGGGGGTACAGTTCTTC.

V gene TRBV6-5 combines with J gene TRBJ1-4, with D perhaps TRBD1 (5 bases). V lost 8 bases to trimming and J lost 7 bases, with 14 bases between them. The CDR3 consists of 13 residues. CDR1 and CDR2 from the germline V gene are MNHEY and SVGAGI. Written as DNA, the CDR3 is TGTGCCAGCTCTTCGGGGCCGGGTGAAAAACTGTTTTTT. Encoded protein: CASSSGPGEKLFF.

The chain employs TRBV5-4 and TRBJ2-7; 7 positions agree with TRBD1. CDR1 SGHNT and CDR2 YYREEE come from the germline V gene (reference sequence). J was trimmed by 0 bases and V by 4 bases; bases with no gene match: 7. The CDR3 is made up of 15 amino acids. The CDR3, as DNA: TGTGCCAGCAGCGCCAAAGGGGGCAGCTCCTACGAGCAGTACTTC. Translated: CASSAKGGSSYEQYF.

V usage is TRBV29-1 and J usage is TRBJ2-7; 9 bases agree with TRBD1. V gave up 6 bases and J gave up 2 bases; unmatched junction bases: 8. The CDR3 length is 14 residues. Germline CDR1 is SQVTM and CDR2 is ANQGSEA. CDR3 nucleotides: TGCAGCGTCAACCGAGGGACAGGGCCCTACGAGCAGTACTTC. Translated, it gives CSVNRGTGPYEQYF.

The rearrangement uses TRBV5-1 and TRBJ2-5; D perhaps matches TRBD2 (6 bases). This CDR3 spans 16 amino acids. V was shortened by 1 base and J by 4 bases, with 17 bases between the two germline ends. Germline V gene data show CDR1 as SGHRS and CDR2 as YFSETQ. The CDR3 nucleotides are TGCGCCAGCAGCTTGTTCGGACTAACAACGCGAGAGACCCAGTACTTC. Its translation: CASSLFGLTTRETQYF.

This chain uses TRBV18 with TRBJ2-7; 15 positions match TRBD2. J gave up 4 bases and V 4 bases, and 5 bases lay outside the gene matches. The CDR3 runs 16 residues. CDR1 is KGHSH and CDR2 is LQKENI in the germline V gene. DNA of the CDR3: TGTGCCAGCTCACACGGGACTAGCGGGAGGATATACGAGCAGTACTTC. This gives the protein CASSHGTSGRIYEQYF.

This clone was seen a handful of times. The rearrangement links TRBV7-8 to TRBJ1-1; TRBD1 agrees at 12 bases. The CDR3 sequence is 17 residues long. V was clipped by 5 bases and J by 1 base; unmatched bases: 8. CDR1 is SGHVS and CDR2 is FQNEAQ in the germline V gene. The CDR3 DNA reads as TGTGCCAGCAGCGCTAGGGGACAGGGGGCGGGGAACACTGAAGCTTTCTTT. As protein: CASSARGQGAGNTEAFF.

This chain connects TRBV29-1 to TRBJ1-1, with 10 positions matching TRBD1. Unmatched junction bases numbered 10, after V lost 5 bases and J lost 10 bases. The germline CDR1 and CDR2 sequences are SQVTM and ANQGSEA. This CDR3 is 13 amino acids long. CDR3 DNA sequence: TGCAGCGTTCAGGACAGGGGGTCTTTAGTAGCTTTCTTT. As protein: CSVQDRGSLVAFF.

This sequence joins TRBV5-1 and TRBJ2-7; TRBD1 aligns across 12 bases. Trimming removed 4 bases from V and 6 bases from J; junction bases left unmatched: 5. CDR1 and CDR2 from the germline V gene are SGHRS and YFSETQ. This CDR3 has 14 amino acids. The CDR3 DNA reads as TGCGCCAGCAGCCAGCGGGACAGGGGGCTCGAGCAGTACTTC. It translates to CASSQRDRGLEQYF.